This T cell receptor beta chain was identified during a study of T cell repertoires in cytomegalovirus infection. Findings and caveats of the study: It was HLA-C-restricted CMV-specific TCR beta clonotypes that dominated the response ex vivo. Pooled public TCR beta family frequency picked out CMV carriers with the relevant HLA.

TCRdb analysed the reads with MiXCR anew, one entry per CDR3 protein. The table has just under 550,000 distinct CDR3 sequences, approximately 26% seen once. About this clonotype: Its antigen is not known.

The germline CDR1 and CDR2 sequences are ENHRY and SYGVKD. The CDR3 is 15 residues long. Trimming stripped 2 bases from V and 5 bases from J, with 13 bases between. What was sequenced was PBMCs. The rearrangement uses TRBV10-3 and TRBJ2-1, with D unclear. This receptor was identified in a human donor in good health (CMV status not recorded). Some clones in this sample may be carry-over from other donors' samples. The CDR3 is CAISEPGRSHNEQFF. The CDR3 DNA reads TGTGCCATCAGTGAGCCCGGGCGCAGCCACAATGAGCAGTTCTTC.